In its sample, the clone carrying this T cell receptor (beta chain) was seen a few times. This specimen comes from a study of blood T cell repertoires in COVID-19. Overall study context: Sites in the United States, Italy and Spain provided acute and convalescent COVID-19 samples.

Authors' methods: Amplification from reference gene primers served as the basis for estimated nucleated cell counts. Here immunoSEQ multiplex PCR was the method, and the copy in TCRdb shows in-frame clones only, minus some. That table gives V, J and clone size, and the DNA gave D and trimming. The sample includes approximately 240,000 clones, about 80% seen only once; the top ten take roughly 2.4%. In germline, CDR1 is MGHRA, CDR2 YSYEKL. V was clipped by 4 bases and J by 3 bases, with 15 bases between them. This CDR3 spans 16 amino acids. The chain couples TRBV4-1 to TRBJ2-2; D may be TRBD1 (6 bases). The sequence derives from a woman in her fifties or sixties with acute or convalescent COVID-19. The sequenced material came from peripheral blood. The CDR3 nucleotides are TGCGCCAGCAGCCTGTCCGGCCCAGGGGACACCGGGGAGCTGTTTTTT. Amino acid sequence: CASSLSGPGDTGELFF.